This T cell receptor (beta chain) stems from a study of CD8 T cells in ankylosing spondylitis. General observations from the study: Some of the motif variants had earlier been found in reactive arthritis patients' fluid and blood. Several highly homologous variants made up a TCR beta motif that seemed to typify ankylosing spondylitis blood.

Library preparation for TCR beta used quantitative 5'-RACE with molecular barcodes. One entry per CDR3 protein results from TCRdb running MiXCR on the 5' RACE reads. The table has almost 250,000 distinct CDR3 sequences, more than 25% seen once. The junction had 7 bases not matched to a gene; V was cut back by 2 bases and J by 6 bases. Germline assignment: CDR1 SGDLS and CDR2 YYNGEE. CDR3 length: 14 amino acids. This clonotype was recorded a few times. Its antigen is unknown. The receptor was derived from a male donor with ankylosing spondylitis or in good health (not recorded which). The chain is built from TRBV9 and TRBJ1-2, with 7 bases fitting TRBD1. Sequenced: blood, either unsorted or a sorted T cell fraction (not recorded which). The CDR3 region is CASSVRGREDGYTF. CDR3 nucleotides: TGTGCCAGCAGCGTTAGGGGGCGCGAAGATGGCTACACCTTC. Complete variable domain (other parts from reference TRBV9 and TRBJ1-2): DSGVTQTPKHLITATGQRVTLRCSPRSGDLSVYWYQQSLDQGLQFLIQYYNGEERAKGNILERFSAQQFPDLHSELNLSSLELGDSALYFCASSVRGREDGYTFGSGTRLTVV.